This T cell receptor beta chain stems from a study of blood T cell repertoires in COVID-19. Background on the study: Collection of acute and convalescent COVID-19 samples took place in the United States, Italy and Spain.

This CDR3 spans 11 amino acids. V lost 5 bases and J 11 bases, leaving 12 bases between the germline ends. Germline V CDR1 and CDR2: SGHNT, YENEEA. TCRdb's copy holds only in-frame clones and misses some; the assay was immunoSEQ multiplex PCR. The sample holds 150,000 to 200,000 clones, about 86% seen once. The sequenced sample consisted of peripheral blood. The sequence was collected from a woman under 40 with active or convalescent COVID-19. The chain links TRBV11-3 to TRBJ1-1; D call uncertain. The CDR3, as DNA: TGTGCCAGCAGCACCGGGTCTGGCGCTTTCTTT. This encodes CASSTGSGAFF.